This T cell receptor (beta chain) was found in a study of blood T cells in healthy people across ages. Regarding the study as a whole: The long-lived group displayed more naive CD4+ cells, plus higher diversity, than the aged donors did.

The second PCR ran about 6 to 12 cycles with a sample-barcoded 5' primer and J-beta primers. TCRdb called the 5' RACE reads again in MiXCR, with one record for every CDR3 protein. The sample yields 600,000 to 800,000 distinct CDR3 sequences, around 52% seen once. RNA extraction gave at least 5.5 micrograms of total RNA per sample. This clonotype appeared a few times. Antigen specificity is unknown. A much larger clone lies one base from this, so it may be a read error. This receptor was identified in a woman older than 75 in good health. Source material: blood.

CDR3 residues: CASGTSGSNNEQYF. For the CDR3, the DNA is TGTGCCAGCGGGACTAGCGGGAGTAACAATGAGCAGTACTTC. The gene calls are TRBV12-3 or TRBV12-4 and TRBJ2-7; 14 nucleotides agree with TRBD2. The V and J ends lost 8 bases and 7 bases, in that order; junction bases with no gene match: 7. The CDR3 sequence is 14 residues long.